These T cell receptor beta chains were read from a single sample in a study of blood T cells in healthy people across ages. Each CDR3 protein is one row after TCRdb ran MiXCR on the 5' RACE reads. The sample includes approximately 1,000,000 distinct CDR3 sequences, roughly two fifths of them seen just once. The material sequenced was blood. The receptors shown here come from a man younger than 30 in good health. Both conserved end residues are part of each CDR3. D genes are given only for firm matches. Expanded clones are given a class, and other clones once, few, many or no size at all.

j_gene | abundance | d_gene | len | v_gene | CDR3nt | CDR3aa
TRBJ1-1 | NA | NA | 15 | TRBV12-3/TRBV12-4 | TGTGCCAGCAGCCCCGACGGAGGGATGAACACTGAAGCTTTCTTT | CASSPDGGMNTEAFF
TRBJ2-1 | NA | TRBD2 | 18 | TRBV29-1 | TGCAGCACCCGAGGGGGGACTAGCGGCCCGAGCTCCTACAATGAGCAGTTCTTC | CSTRGGTSGPSSYNEQFF
TRBJ2-7 | few | NA | 14 | TRBV27 | TGTGCCAGCAGTGTGTTCAAAGGTACCTACGAGCAGTACTTC | CASSVFKGTYEQYF
TRBJ1-4 | NA | TRBD1 | 14 | TRBV5-1 | TGCGCCAGCAGCGAGGGACAGGCTAATGAAAAACTGTTTTTT | CASSEGQANEKLFF
TRBJ2-3 | NA | TRBD1 | 13 | TRBV29-1 | TGCAGCGCCGGACAGGGGGCAACAGGTACGCAGTATTTT | CSAGQGATGTQYF
TRBJ1-2 | once | NA | 16 | TRBV10-3 | TGTGCCATCAGTTTGGCAGCCACAGTTCCGAACTATGGCTACACCTTC | CAISLAATVPNYGYTF
TRBJ2-1 | NA | TRBD1 | 16 | TRBV27 | TGTGCCAGCAGTTTATCTCAGGGGGTACAAGGCGATGAGCAGTTCTTC | CASSLSQGVQGDEQFF
TRBJ2-3 | NA | TRBD2 | 16 | TRBV6-5 | TGTGCCAGCAGTTACTCACCTAGCGGGTACGCAGATACGCAGTATTTT | CASSYSPSGYADTQYF
TRBJ2-1 | NA | NA | 16 | TRBV12-3/TRBV12-4 | TGTGCCAGCAGTTTAGGGGACGGACCGAGGTCTAATGAGCAGTTCTTC | CASSLGDGPRSNEQFF
TRBJ1-1 | NA | NA | 14 | TRBV14 | TGTGCCAGCAGCCAAAATCGAGGTAGCACTCCAGCTTTCTTT | CASSQNRGSTPAFF
TRBJ2-5 | NA | TRBD2 | 16 | TRBV11-1 | TGTGCCAGCAGCTTAGGACTAGCGGGGGGTAACAATGAGCAGTACTTC | CASSLGLAGGNNEQYF
TRBJ2-3 | NA | NA | 16 | TRBV11-2 | TGTGCCAGCAGCACGGGACTCCTAATAACCACAGATACGCAGTATTTT | CASSTGLLITTDTQYF
TRBJ2-7 | few | NA | 12 | TRBV6-5 | TGTGCCGCCGGCAGGGGATCCTACGAGCAGTACTTC | CAAGRGSYEQYF
TRBJ1-1 | many | NA | 16 | TRBV4-3 | TGCGCCAGCAGCCAAGATTTACCGGCCCCGAACACTGAAGCTTTCTTT | CASSQDLPAPNTEAFF
TRBJ2-7 | NA | NA | 11 | TRBV3-1 | TGTGCCAGCAGCGATATCTACGGGCAGTACTTC | CASSDIYGQYF
TRBJ1-2 | NA | TRBD1 | 16 | TRBV7-2 | TGTGCCAGCAGCTTAGACCGGACAGGCAGATTGGGTGGCTACACCTTC | CASSLDRTGRLGGYTF
TRBJ1-1 | few | TRBD1 | 16 | TRBV10-3 | TGTGCCATCAGTGAGCCCAAGACAGGGTTGAACACTGAAGCTTTCTTT | CAISEPKTGLNTEAFF
TRBJ1-4 | few | NA | 15 | TRBV7-8 | TGTGCCAGCAGCTTATGGCAGGGAAGTAATGAAAAACTGTTTTTT | CASSLWQGSNEKLFF
TRBJ1-1 | NA | NA | 14 | TRBV5-1 | TGCGCCAGCAGCTGGCAGGGCTCGGGAGGTGAAGCTTTCTTT | CASSWQGSGGEAFF
TRBJ1-1 | NA | NA | 11 | TRBV30 | TGTGCCTGGGGACAGTCCCCTGAAGCTTTCTTT | CAWGQSPEAFF
TRBJ2-3 | once | NA | 13 | TRBV2 | TGTGCCAGCAGCACTAGCCGAGACGATACGCAGTATTTT | CASSTSRDDTQYF
TRBJ2-1 | once | TRBD2 | 18 | TRBV18 | TGTGCCAGCTCGCCGGGACTAGCGGGGGGCGTGCCTTGGAATGAGCAGTTCTTC | CASSPGLAGGVPWNEQFF
TRBJ2-5 | NA | NA | 15 | TRBV29-1 | TGCAGCGTCGATAGACCCGATCGGGCAGAAGAGACCCAGTACTTC | CSVDRPDRAEETQYF
TRBJ1-6 | NA | TRBD1 | 14 | TRBV30 | TGTGCCTGGAGCCCGGGACAGAAGAATTCACCCCTCCACTTT | CAWSPGQKNSPLHF
TRBJ2-1 | few | NA | 16 | TRBV20-1 | TGCAGTGCTAGACTAAGAGGGGTTAGAATATACAATGAGCAGTTCTTC | CSARLRGVRIYNEQFF
TRBJ1-6 | few | NA | 14 | TRBV6-6 | TGTGCCAGCAGTTACGCGGGTTCGAATTCACCCCTCCACTTT | CASSYAGSNSPLHF
TRBJ2-2 | NA | NA | 16 | TRBV5-1 | TGCGCCAGCAGCCCGGACAGACTTTCGAACACCGGGGAGCTGTTTTTT | CASSPDRLSNTGELFF
TRBJ2-7 | NA | NA | 16 | TRBV7-3 | TGTGCCAGCAGCTCAACCTCAGAAACCTCCTACAATGAGCAGTACTTC | CASSSTSETSYNEQYF
TRBJ1-1 | few | NA | 13 | TRBV7-2 | TGTGCCAGCAGTCGCCGGGATGGCACTGAAGCTTTCTTT | CASSRRDGTEAFF
TRBJ2-3 | few | NA | 14 | TRBV2 | TGTGCCAGCAGTGTCCTACAGCGGCCAGATACGCAGTATTTT | CASSVLQRPDTQYF
TRBJ2-3 | NA | NA | 13 | TRBV2 | TGTGCCAGCAAGGCGGTAAGCACAGATACGCAGTATTTT | CASKAVSTDTQYF
TRBJ2-1 | few | NA | 12 | TRBV12-3/TRBV12-4 | TGTGCCAGCAGCGACCGAGGACAGGAGCAGTTCTTC | CASSDRGQEQFF
TRBJ1-2 | NA | TRBD1 | 16 | TRBV4-3 | TGCGCCAGCAGCCAAGAGGTTCCAGGGGGTGACTATGGCTACACCTTC | CASSQEVPGGDYGYTF
TRBJ1-1 | NA | NA | 13 | TRBV20-1 | TGCAGTGCTAGAGATATTAGAGGCCGGGAAGCTTTTTTT | CSARDIRGREAFF
TRBJ2-7 | many | NA | 13 | TRBV6-5 | TGTGCCAGCAGTCCGGGGCGGACCTACGAGCAGTACTTC | CASSPGRTYEQYF
TRBJ1-1 | NA | TRBD1 | 16 | TRBV7-8 | TGTGCCAGCAGCCCCGCCTGGACAGGTCGGAACACTGAAGCTTTCTTT | CASSPAWTGRNTEAFF
TRBJ2-7 | NA | TRBD2 | 15 | TRBV28 | TGTGCCAGCAGTTTACCTAGCGGGAGGATCTACGAGCAGTACTTC | CASSLPSGRIYEQYF
TRBJ1-4 | NA | NA | 13 | TRBV20-1 | TGCAGTGCTAGTGCTGGCCTAGGTGAAAAACTGTTTTTT | CSASAGLGEKLFF
TRBJ2-5 | NA | TRBD2 | 15 | TRBV7-2 | TGTGCCAGCAGCTTAACCGGGGGGATCCCAGAGACCCAGTACTTC | CASSLTGGIPETQYF
TRBJ1-2 | NA | NA | 11 | TRBV29-1 | TGCAGCGTTGAAGATTCAGGTGGCTACACCTTC | CSVEDSGGYTF
TRBJ1-5 | NA | NA | 16 | TRBV12-5 | TGTGCTAGTGGTCCCCCGGTGGGGAGCGGCAATCAGCCCCAGCATTTT | CASGPPVGSGNQPQHF
TRBJ2-1 | few | TRBD1 | 14 | TRBV20-1 | TGCAGTGCTAGGGTGGGGACAGGGGTGATTGAGCAGTTCTTC | CSARVGTGVIEQFF
TRBJ2-3 | NA | NA | 12 | TRBV2 | TGTCCCAGCAGTGCCAGGGGAGGAGCGCAGTATTTT | CPSSARGGAQYF
TRBJ1-1 | NA | NA | 12 | TRBV29-1 | TGCAGCGTAGGGACGACAAACACTGAAGCTTTCTTT | CSVGTTNTEAFF
TRBJ1-1 | NA | TRBD1 | 15 | TRBV6-1 | TGTGCCAGCACCCGACTAACAGGGGGATATAATGAAGCTTTCTTT | CASTRLTGGYNEAFF
TRBJ1-5 | NA | NA | 15 | TRBV2 | TGTGCCAGCAGTGCGGGGAGACAGGTCAATCAGCCCCAGCATTTT | CASSAGRQVNQPQHF
TRBJ2-2 | NA | NA | 14 | TRBV7-2 | TGTGCCAGCAGCTTAGGCAGGGTCTCCGGGGAGCTGTTTTTT | CASSLGRVSGELFF
TRBJ2-1 | NA | NA | 15 | TRBV9 | TGTGCCAGCAGCGGGGGACGAGCGGAAGGGGGTGAGCAGTTCTTC | CASSGGRAEGGEQFF
TRBJ1-4 | NA | TRBD1 | 14 | TRBV2 | TGTGCCAGCAGTACGGACAGGAGCAATGAAAAACTGTTTTTT | CASSTDRSNEKLFF
TRBJ1-5 | few | NA | 13 | TRBV11-2 | TGTGCCAGCAGCTTAGATATCAATCAGCCCCAGCATTTT | CASSLDINQPQHF
TRBJ2-7 | NA | TRBD1 | 17 | TRBV12-3/TRBV12-4 | TGTGCCAGCAGTCCACATAGGCCCGGGACAGGGGGTGATGAGCAGTACTTC | CASSPHRPGTGGDEQYF
TRBJ2-7 | NA | TRBD1 | 16 | TRBV12-3/TRBV12-4 | TGTGCCAGCAGCCCCAGAGACAGGGGGCGAAGCTACGAGCAGTACTTC | CASSPRDRGRSYEQYF